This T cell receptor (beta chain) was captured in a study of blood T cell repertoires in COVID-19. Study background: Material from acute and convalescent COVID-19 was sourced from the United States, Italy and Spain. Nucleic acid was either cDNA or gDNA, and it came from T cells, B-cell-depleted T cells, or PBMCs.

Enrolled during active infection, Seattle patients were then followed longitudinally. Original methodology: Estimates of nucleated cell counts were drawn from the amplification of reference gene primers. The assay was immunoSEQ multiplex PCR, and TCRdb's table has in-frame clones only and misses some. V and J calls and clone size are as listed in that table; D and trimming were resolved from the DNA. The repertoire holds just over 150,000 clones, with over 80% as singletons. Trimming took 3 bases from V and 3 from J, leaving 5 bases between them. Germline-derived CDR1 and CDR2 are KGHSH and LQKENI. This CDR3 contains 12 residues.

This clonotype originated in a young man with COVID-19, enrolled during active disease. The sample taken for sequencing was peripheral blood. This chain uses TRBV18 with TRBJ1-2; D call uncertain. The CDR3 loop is CASSPLDYGYTF. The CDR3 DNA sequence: TGTGCCAGCTCACCCCTCGACTATGGCTACACCTTC.